This is a list of T cell receptor beta chains from one sample in a study of T-cell memory formation after mild COVID-19. TCRdb re-called the 5' RACE reads with MiXCR, one entry per CDR3 protein. The sample includes about 260,000 distinct CDR3 sequences, roughly a sixth of them seen just once. The sample comprised PBMCs or a T cell subset sorted from them (not recorded which). These receptors came from a man aged 18 to 35 who had mild COVID-19 (a few samples of this study predate the infection). Cell type and time point are not known. Both conserved end residues are part of each CDR3. D genes are given only for firm matches. Clone size, where shown, is once, few, many, or a class for clones that have expanded.

j_gene,d_gene,v_gene,abundance,CDR3nt,CDR3aa
TRBJ1-2,.,TRBV28,.,TGTGCCAGCAGCCTAAGGTTCTATGGCTACACATTC,CASSLRFYGYTF
TRBJ2-3,.,TRBV18,many,TGTGCCAGCGCAATAAGCGGCCGCTCGGATACGCAGTATTTT,CASAISGRSDTQYF
TRBJ2-7,TRBD1,TRBV6-5,few,TGTGCCAGCAGCACCACCGGGACAGCTAACTACGAGCAGTACTTC,CASSTTGTANYEQYF
TRBJ1-1,.,TRBV5-1,many,TGCGCCAGCAGCTTGGACGGGATGGGCACTGAAGCTTTCTTT,CASSLDGMGTEAFF
TRBJ2-3,TRBD2,TRBV3-1,few,TGTGCCTCCAGCTATATCGGGGGGGCCGAATTCTACGCGCAGTATTTT,CASSYIGGAEFYAQYF
TRBJ2-6,TRBD1,TRBV6-2/TRBV6-3,few,TGTGCCAGCAGTCTGACAGGGGGCGCTGGGGCCAACGTCCTGACTTTC,CASSLTGGAGANVLTF
TRBJ2-2,TRBD1,TRBV4-1,few,TGCGCCAGCAGCCAACCTGGCCGTGAGGCCAGGGGGAGTACCGGGGAGCTGTTTTTT,CASSQPGREARGSTGELFF
TRBJ2-3,.,TRBV10-2,many,TGCGCCAGCAGCGGGGGCCTGGTTGATACGCAGTATTTT,CASSGGLVDTQYF
TRBJ2-7,.,TRBV20-1,few,TGCAGTGCCGATCAAACCGGGACGGGCTACGAGCAGTACTTC,CSADQTGTGYEQYF
TRBJ2-7,.,TRBV28,few,TGTGCCAGCAGTCTCCGGACGGGAATCTACGAGCAGTACTTC,CASSLRTGIYEQYF
TRBJ1-2,TRBD1,TRBV14,.,TGTGCCAGCAGCCGCCTGGGGGACAGGGGCTCTTCCTATGGCTACACCTTC,CASSRLGDRGSSYGYTF